The 26 T cell receptor beta chains below come from one sample, sequenced in a study of T-cell reconstitution after alpha-beta-depleted transplantation in children. Researchers prepared the TCRbeta library using unique molecular identifiers, the study reports. A single record per CDR3 protein comes from TCRdb applying MiXCR to the PCR reads. Of about 400,000 distinct CDR3 sequences in the sample, about 17% were seen once. The sample was PBMCs, mostly from graft donor cells, taken 360 days after TCRalphabeta/CD19-depleted stem cell transplant. The receptors stem from a boy under two years old who had a stem cell transplant for Wiskott-Aldrich syndrome, so the T cells may come from the graft donor.

This clonotype was counted only a few times. V usage is TRBV5-1 and J usage is TRBJ2-7; TRBD2 is a possible D gene (5 bases). The CDR3 spans 14 residues. Between the trimmed V and J ends, which lost 1 base and 2 bases, there was a span of 10 bases. Germline loops: CDR1 SGHRS, CDR2 YFSETQ. CDR3 DNA sequence: TGCGCCAGCAGCTTGCGCGGAGGCCCCTACGAGCAGTACTTC. Its translation: CASSLRGGPYEQYF.

This clonotype has just a few counts. V and J are TRBV10-3 and TRBJ2-5; 7 bases line up with TRBD1. From germline, CDR1 is ENHRY and CDR2 SYGVKD. The CDR3 has 15 residues. The trim removed 4 bases at V and 1 base at J, leaving 6 bases unmatched. The CDR3 DNA sequence: TGTGCCATCAGTGGATGGACAGGCCCCCAAGAGACCCAGTACTTC. Translated, it gives CAISGWTGPQETQYF.

At least ten counts were recorded for this clonotype. The rearrangement links TRBV5-1 to TRBJ2-5, with D perhaps TRBD2 (6 bases). The germline gives CDR1 SGHRS, CDR2 YFSETQ. The CDR3 sequence is 15 residues long. Trimming took 4 bases from V and 3 from J, leaving 16 bases between them. The CDR3 DNA reads TGCGCCAGCAGCCCCGGAATGATAGCGGAAGAGACCCAGTACTTC. Its protein product is CASSPGMIAEETQYF.

This clonotype was counted only a few times. The V call is TRBV10-3, the J call TRBJ1-2, with 11 bases aligning to TRBD1. The CDR3 covers 14 residues. J lost 8 bases, V lost 11 bases, and 13 bases had no gene match. Germline loops: CDR1 ENHRY, CDR2 SYGVKD. The CDR3 protein is CAAQSGQGARGYTF. The CDR3 DNA sequence: TGTGCCGCCCAAAGCGGACAGGGGGCGAGAGGCTACACCTTC.

Worth noting for this clonotype: This may come from a read error, since a much larger clone is one base off. J is TRBJ2-7 and V is TRBV5-1, with 13 bases fitting TRBD2. Per germline, CDR1 SGHRS and CDR2 YFSETQ. The CDR3 contains 15 residues. The CDR3: CTSSWTSGRRNEQYF. CDR3 nucleotides: TGCACCAGCAGCTGGACTAGCGGGAGAAGGAACGAGCAGTACTTC. The whole variable domain, remainder taken from reference TRBV5-1 and TRBJ2-7, is KAGVTQTPRYLIKTRGQQVTLSCSPISGHRSVSWYQQTPGQGLQFLFEYFSETQRNKGNFPGRFSGRQFSNSRSEMNVSTLELGDSALYLCTSSWTSGRRNEQYFGPGTRLTVT.

The chain has TRBV4-3 and TRBJ2-3; D unclear. From germline, CDR1 is LGHNA and CDR2 YSLEER. Trimming removed 4 bases at V and 5 bases at J, with 10 bases between. The CDR3 runs 13 residues. The CDR3 spells CASSLRPGDTQYF. The CDR3 coding sequence is TGCGCCAGCAGCCTTCGACCGGGAGATACGCAGTATTTT.

This clonotype was detected only a few times. This chain joins TRBV18 and TRBJ2-5; D remains ambiguous. Trimming removed 0 bases at V and 1 base at J, with 3 bases between. The CDR3 covers 13 residues. In germline, CDR1 is KGHSH, CDR2 LQKENI. CDR3 region: CASSPPGQETQYF. CDR3 DNA sequence: TGTGCCAGCTCACCACCGGGCCAAGAGACCCAGTACTTC. The whole variable domain, remainder taken from reference TRBV18 and TRBJ2-5, is NAGVMQNPRHLVRRRGQEARLRCSPMKGHSHVYWYRQLPEEGLKFMVYLQKENIIDESGMPKERFSAEFPKEGPSILRIQQVVRGDSAAYFCASSPPGQETQYFGPGTRLLVL.

The chain links TRBV6-1 to TRBJ2-4; D gene ambiguous. Germline CDR1 MNHNS, CDR2 SASEGT. This CDR3 has 13 amino acids. Trimming shortened V by 4 bases and J by 2 bases, and 6 bases separated the two germline ends. This chain's CDR3 is CASSGLTKNIQYF. In nucleotides, the CDR3 is TGTGCCAGCAGTGGCTTGACCAAAAACATTCAGTACTTC.

This clonotype was seen a handful of times. The chain recombines TRBV19 with TRBJ2-3; no firm D call. Germline CDR1 and CDR2: LNHDA and SQIVND (reference sequence). The V end was cut by 0 bases, the J end by 4 bases, with 8 bases between. This CDR3 is 14 amino acids long. The DNA for the CDR3 is TGTGCCAGTAGTATAGAAGGTGGCGCAGATACGCAGTATTTT. Protein product: CASSIEGGADTQYF.

There are many counts of this clonotype. The chain has TRBV12-3 or TRBV12-4 and TRBJ2-7; TRBD1 agrees at 7 bases. This CDR3 comprises 12 residues. V shed 5 bases, J shed 3 bases, and the junction held 1 base outside the gene matches. CDR3 residues: CASSRDSYEQYF. The DNA of the CDR3 is TGTGCCAGCAGTCGGGACAGCTACGAGCAGTACTTC.

V usage is TRBV20-1 and J usage is TRBJ2-7, with D tentatively TRBD1 or TRBD2 (6 bases each). The V gene's germline CDR1 is DFQATT and CDR2 SNEGSKA (reference sequence). CDR3 length equals 16 residues. Trimming removed 6 bases at V and 4 bases at J, with 25 bases between. The CDR3 spells CSAREGARQGRYEQYF. CDR3 sequence (DNA): TGCAGTGCCCGCGAAGGGGCTCGGCAGGGGAGGTACGAGCAGTACTTC.

This clonotype was recorded a few times. The rearrangement uses TRBV7-2 and TRBJ2-1; D not resolved. Germline V lookup: CDR1 SGHTA, CDR2 FQGNSA. This CDR3 spans 13 amino acids. The V and J ends lost 5 bases and 6 bases respectively, with 11 bases between them. The CDR3 sequence is CASSQPTINEQFF. As DNA, the CDR3 is TGTGCCAGCAGCCAACCCACCATCAATGAGCAGTTCTTC.

This clonotype appeared many times. The gene calls are TRBV20-1 and TRBJ2-3, with 8 bases lining up with TRBD2. The ends lost 0 bases at V and 5 bases at J; junction bases unmatched: 4. The germline V gene encodes CDR1 DFQATT and CDR2 SNEGSKA (reference sequence). The CDR3 covers 14 residues. DNA for the CDR3: TGCAGTGCTAGAGATCGGCTAGCGGGAGATACGCAGTATTTT. This sequence encodes CSARDRLAGDTQYF.

This chain uses TRBV28 with TRBJ1-1, with 8 bases lining up with TRBD1. The CDR3 totals 15 residues. V lost 3 bases and J lost 5; bases outside the gene matches: 8. The germline CDR1 and CDR2 sequences are MDHEN and SYDVKM. The CDR3 nucleotides read TGTGCCAGCAGTTTTGTGACAGGGGTGGAAACTGAAGCTTTCTTT. It yields the protein CASSFVTGVETEAFF.

The rearrangement uses TRBV5-1 and TRBJ1-2, with unresolved D. CDR1 is SGHRS, CDR2 YFSETQ, per germline. The V end lost 4 bases, the J end lost 4 bases, and 11 bases lay between the germline ends. The CDR3 sequence is 13 residues long. The CDR3 loop reads CASSSGPVYGYTF. The DNA of the CDR3 is TGCGCCAGCAGCAGCGGGCCGGTCTATGGCTACACCTTC.

V and J are TRBV10-2 and TRBJ2-7; 7 nucleotides agree with TRBD1. The CDR3 sequence is 13 residues long. Germline trimming cut 8 bases from V and 9 bases from J; bases unmatched to any gene: 13. CDR1 is WSHSY, CDR2 SAAADI, per germline. CDR3 residues: CASRNDRANWQYF. The CDR3 DNA sequence: TGCGCCAGCCGAAATGACAGGGCGAATTGGCAGTACTTC.

The rearrangement links TRBV7-9 to TRBJ2-1; TRBD2 agrees at 9 bases. After removal of 5 bases from V and 8 bases from J, the junction contained 7 bases not matched to a gene. This CDR3 comprises 14 residues. From germline, CDR1 is SEHNR and CDR2 FQNEAQ (reference sequence). CDR3 sequence reads: CASSPGTSSHEQFF. CDR3 in DNA: TGTGCCAGCAGCCCAGGGACTAGCAGCCATGAGCAGTTCTTC. Looking up the rest from reference TRBV7-9 and TRBJ2-1 gives the full variable domain: DTGVSQNPRHKITKRGQNVTFRCDPISEHNRLYWYRQTLGQGPEFLTYFQNEAQLEKSRLLSDRFSAERPKGSFSTLEIQRTEQGDSAMYLCASSPGTSSHEQFFGPGTRLTVL.

This clonotype came up once. The chain couples TRBV10-3 to TRBJ2-2; possible D gene TRBD1, 6 bases. This CDR3 is built from 18 residues. Trimming left V 2 bases short and J 1 base short, with 17 bases between. Germline assignment: CDR1 ENHRY and CDR2 SYGVKD. For the CDR3, the DNA is TGTGCCATCAGTGAGCTCTATTTCGGCAGGGGGAACACCGGGGAGCTGTTTTTT. It yields the protein CAISELYFGRGNTGELFF.

The chain recombines TRBV9 with TRBJ2-7; 12 bases are shared with TRBD2. J gave up 2 bases and V 3 bases, and 3 bases lay outside the gene matches. The CDR3 contains 15 residues. Germline CDR1 SGDLS, CDR2 YYNGEE. The CDR3 DNA reads TGTGCCAGCAGCGGCGGGACTAGCGGGCCCTACGAGCAGTACTTC. Translating gives CASSGGTSGPYEQYF.

The V gene is TRBV5-1, the J gene TRBJ2-7; D is unresolved. Looked up from germline, CDR1 is SGHRS and CDR2 is YFSETQ. The CDR3 contains 14 residues. V gave up 3 bases and J gave up 6 bases, with 16 bases separating them. CDR3 DNA: TGCGCCAGCAGCTCCTCTCGTCAGGCATCCGAGCAGTACTTC. This gives the protein CASSSSRQASEQYF.

The rearrangement links TRBV10-3 to TRBJ2-7, with D possibly being TRBD2 (7 bases). This CDR3 is 14 amino acids long. V lost 3 bases, J lost 4 bases, and 13 bases lay in between. Germline values: CDR1 ENHRY, CDR2 SYGVKD. CDR3: CAISEGGGGYEQYF. The DNA for the CDR3 is TGTGCCATCAGTGAAGGAGGGGGGGGATACGAGCAGTACTTC.

This clonotype was seen repeatedly, ten times or more. This chain links TRBV12-3 or TRBV12-4 with TRBJ2-7; 10 bases agree with TRBD2. The CDR3 length is 16 residues. V gave up 5 bases and J gave up 0 bases; unmatched junction bases: 7. This CDR3 reads CASSAGLADSSYEQYF. The CDR3 DNA sequence: TGTGCCAGCAGTGCTGGACTAGCGGATAGCTCCTACGAGCAGTACTTC.

The genes are TRBV19 and TRBJ2-1; D tentatively fits TRBD1 or TRBD2 (6 bases each). The CDR3 loop spans 14 amino acids. With 0 bases removed from V and 11 bases from J, the gap between germline ends came to 14 bases. Germline CDR1 LNHDA, CDR2 SQIVND (reference sequence). The CDR3 bases are TGTGCCAGTAGTATAGACCCGGGGGCCGTGAAGCAGTTCTTC. It encodes CASSIDPGAVKQFF. The variable domain in full, with the rest retrieved from reference TRBV19 and TRBJ2-1, is DGGITQSPKYLFRKEGQNVTLSCEQNLNHDAMYWYRQDPGQGLRLIYYSQIVNDFQKGDIAEGYSVSREKKESFPLTVTSAQKNPTAFYLCASSIDPGAVKQFFGPGTRLTVL.

The rearrangement joins TRBV2 to TRBJ1-2, with D tentatively TRBD1 (5 bases). The CDR3 loop spans 12 amino acids. Deletions cut 5 bases from V and 2 bases from J, with 6 bases between. CDR1 and CDR2 (germline): SNHLY, FYNNEI. In DNA form, the CDR3 reads TGTGCCAGCAGTTCAGGGAACTATGGCTACACCTTC. Protein: CASSSGNYGYTF. Complete variable domain (other parts from reference TRBV2 and TRBJ1-2): EPEVTQTPSHQVTQMGQEVILRCVPISNHLYFYWYRQILGQKVEFLVSFYNNEISEKSEIFDDQFSVERPDGSNFTLKIRSTKLEDSAMYFCASSSGNYGYTFGSGTRLTVV.

This clonotype was seen a few times. This chain connects TRBV20-1 to TRBJ1-2, with TRBD1 matching 9 bases. CDR3 length: 16 residues. Germline CDR1 reads DFQATT; CDR2 reads SNEGSKA (reference sequence). V trimming: 1 base; J trimming: 3 bases; junction bases outside the gene matches: 9. The CDR3 spells CSARAPYGQGHYGYTF. CDR3 bases: TGCAGTGCTAGAGCACCTTACGGACAGGGGCACTATGGCTACACCTTC.

This clonotype appeared many times. The chain is built from TRBV2 and TRBJ1-4; D might be TRBD1 (6 bases). CDR1 is SNHLY, CDR2 FYNNEI, per germline. The CDR3 runs 15 residues. V lost 3 bases to trimming and J lost 8 bases, with 16 bases between them. CDR3 DNA: TGTGCCAGCAGTGATCTCCGGGGGCTCGGGGAAAAACTGTTTTTT. This codes for CASSDLRGLGEKLFF.